The subject of this entry is one T cell receptor (beta chain). The antigen is unknown. This sample is drawn from a study of post-analysis software for immune sequencing data. Across the whole study: Several disease courses (relapsing-remitting, secondary progressive and progressive-relapsing) of multiple sclerosis were included. Study conclusions and caveats: Samples from a shared batch, those prepared together, strongly co-clustered by F measure. Compared with controls, patients had more of 4 or 5 TRBV segments, including TRBV5-6, TRBV5-1 and TRBV20-1.

Researchers reported that TCR beta cDNA libraries carried unique molecular identifiers. TCRdb processed the PCR reads anew with MiXCR; each CDR3 protein has one entry. The data contain 160,000 or so distinct CDR3 sequences, 35% to 40% of them singletons. Trimming cost V 4 bases and J 2 bases, with 33 bases left between them. Germline V lookup: CDR1 SGHRS, CDR2 YFSETQ. This CDR3 spans 21 amino acids. The source was blood, collected after autologous hematopoietic stem cell transplantation. The clonotype originates from a girl aged 10-17 years with multiple sclerosis. V usage is TRBV5-1 and J usage is TRBJ1-1; a possible D gene is TRBD1 (5 bases). The DNA for the CDR3 is TGCGCCAGCAGCCGCATGCGGGTAGCGGGGCAGGCGGATGCAAGAAACACTGAAGCTTTCTTT. Translated, it gives CASSRMRVAGQADARNTEAFF.